The text below deals with one T cell receptor (beta chain). What this receptor recognizes is not known. One base away there is no much larger clone; base qualities are not given. The cohort comprised 666 healthy bone marrow donors. All cohort members were sampled while nominally healthy, although unrecorded immune exposures were likely present. The donor was CMV seropositive and was included in the group of almost 300 seropositive cohort members. Every donor gave a peripheral blood sample, and the peripheral blood mononuclear cells from that sample were used for TCR beta sequencing. Genomic DNA extraction from the blood cell samples was performed with the Qiagen DNeasy Blood Extraction Kit. The CDR3 runs 15 residues from the cysteine to the phenylalanine. The kept DNA is CDR3 alone, 45 bases in frame from the first base. Sequences SGHTA (CDR1) and FQGTGA (CDR2) are obtained from the germline V gene. After removal of 0 bases from V and 2 bases from J, the junction retains 0 bases not matched to a gene.

Library prep was done by the immunoSEQ multiplex PCR assay. For the multiplex PCR, a mixture combining 60 forward primers for TCR Vbeta segments and 13 reverse primers for TCR Jbeta segments was used. The CDR3 region of rearranged TCR beta genes was amplified from genomic DNA by a multiplex PCR assay. The Illumina HiSeq System was used to sequence the amplified TCR beta libraries as 87-base-pair reads. In the paper's pipeline: Across the 600 to 700 repertoires, a later analysis counted tens of millions of unique TCR beta chains, 9.5 million to 13 million of which were shared by at least two donors. To remove PCR and sequencing errors, raw reads were error-corrected and collapsed into unique sequences using a nearest-neighbor algorithm that merged closely related sequences. Alignment of CDR3 sequences to IMGT reference sequences was used to assign V, D and J gene segments. Each retained sequence needed at least a six-nucleotide match to both a V gene segment and a J gene segment. Rearrangements were classified as productive when the CDR3 lacked stop codons and remained in frame with V and J, and all other rearrangements were classified as non-productive. Following IMGT convention, CDR3 was defined as the stretch from the second conserved V-encoded cysteine to the conserved J-encoded phenylalanine. In an earlier analysis of around 640 of the donors, sequences lacking an unambiguous match to a single V gene segment were excluded. In an earlier analysis of roughly 600 of the donors, a V segment was called functional when productive rearrangements were above 56.7%, and segregating when the standard deviation between donors exceeded 5%. To diagnose cytomegalovirus status from the catalog of TCR beta chain sequences, a statistical classification framework was built. In a later analysis, TCR nucleotide sequences were compared against IMGT/GENE-DB human TR gene sequences so that V and J genes could be assigned. In a later analysis, CDR3 sequences and most-parsimonious VDJ recombination scenarios were assigned using the TCRdist pipeline. In a later analysis, each TCR beta chain was defined by its CDR3 amino acid sequence together with its V-gene family, and reads without a unique V-gene family were excluded. To address suspected cross-contamination and a sequencing artifact, a later analysis removed a few hundred highly shared, low-generation-probability nucleotide sequences. In a later analysis, a clonal expansion index was calculated for each public chain from normalized within-repertoire ranks of inferred template counts. Generation probabilities in a later analysis came from a VDJ recombination model fitted to out-of-frame rearrangements, and those results were checked against IGoR. Hypergeometric tests were used in a later analysis to score TCR-TCR, TCR-HLA and TCR-CMV co-occurrence, with a repertoire-size bias correction applied to the TCR pairs. In a later analysis, false discovery rates were estimated by permuting HLA or CMV assignments 20 times. In a later analysis, co-occurring TCRs were grouped using DBSCAN, with TCRdist sequence similarity added in when clustering inside HLA-allele-positive subsets. Co-occurrence clustering excluded repertoires with fewer than 30,000 or more than 120,000 public chains, plus five with anomalous nucleotide sharing. TCRdb provides this immuneACCESS table in a form limited to in-frame rearrangements. Some clones are lacking; in checked studies, under half of them reflect an unresolved V gene, and why the rest are absent is not known. V, J and clone size are taken as reported in that table, and D and trimming were inferred from the DNA itself. This sample lists roughly 75,000 clones; about 79% were detected once. Under 20% of the sample belongs to the ten largest clones.

The sample comes from a study of cytomegalovirus exposure and HLA in healthy donors (dated by TCRdb to 2017 to 2019). Some background on the complete study: According to an earlier analysis of 550 to 750 of the donors, 200 million or so T cells yielded 95 million to 140 million unique TCR beta sequences and 276 Gb of sequence data. Approximately 310 gigabases of sequencing data and 70 million to 100 million unique TCR sequences were included in an early release covering several hundred HLA-typed donors. Among the approximately 420 genotyped donors, approximately 82% belonged to the genetic ancestry cluster associated with self-reported Caucasian donors. The study aimed to test whether cataloging public T cell receptors could reveal signatures of past pathogen exposure. The T cell repertoires of 550 to 850 subjects were profiled by immunosequencing and related to cytomegalovirus serostatus. A separate validation cohort of more than 100 different subjects was used in addition to the approximately 610-subject first cohort. To predict cytomegalovirus infection status, the study combined high-throughput TCR immunosequencing, statistical association of individual TCRs with disease status, and machine learning. A later analysis re-examined previously published TCR beta repertoires from just over 650 donors and added high-resolution HLA genotyping to investigate patterns of TCR occurrence. In the later analysis, no new phenotypic data were used to find candidate immune exposures; instead, reliance was placed on TCR beta sequences and their occurrence across donors. To decide whether each TCR beta V gene segment behaved as functional or pseudogenic, an earlier analysis of 587 of the donors relied on high-throughput TCR beta sequencing. Donor age, sex, ethnicity and CMV serostatus were collected together with the repertoire data. Genome-wide SNP genotypes for about 55% of the roughly 670 donors were used in a later genetic analysis, which treated that subset as a discovery cohort. Every discovery cohort repertoire had been produced on one sequencing platform. HLA typing included class I and class II loci at four-digit resolution. The number of typed donors differed by locus: about 620-630 for A, B, C, DRB1 and DQB1; 522 for DQA1; over 600 for DPA1; and 400 to 480 for DPB1. Four or five DR-DQ haplotypes were handled as single units for association and clustering because linkage in the cohort was strong. Among about 360 genotyped donors of the cohort, an average of around 240,000 unique TCR beta nucleotide sequences were sequenced per donor, around 20% of them non-productive.

Here is what the overall study found, with its caveats: In both the original and validation cohorts, the classifier was reported to diagnose cytomegalovirus status with high specificity and sensitivity. Because the 87-base-pair reads could not distinguish some IMGT-functional V segments, including TRBV6-2 and TRBV6-3, those segments were excluded. According to a later genetic analysis, donors in an Asian-associated ancestry cluster had fewer N-insertions in productive TCRs than the approximately 710-donor mean. A later analysis reported that several top co-occurrence clusters appeared linked to parvovirus B19, influenza, CMV and Epstein-Barr virus. A further reported finding was that TCR beta sequences accurately predicted the HLA-A and HLA-B alleles for most subjects in the first cohort. In a later analysis, the rate of TCR association differed among HLA loci, with DRB1 alleles having the most associated TCRs and HLA-C alleles having the fewest. In an earlier analysis of fewer than 700 of the donors, most TCR beta V segments appeared in productive rearrangements about 87% or about 30% of the time, broadly matching IMGT annotations. While some public TCRs were present in many individuals, most TCR sequences turned up only very rarely across donors. When HLA alleles, especially DR and DQ, strongly co-occurred, TCR associations were difficult to assign to individual alleles. Presence/absence analyses assumed roughly uniform sequencing depth across donors, an assumption that may not hold. HLA typing was unavailable for some donors at each locus, so association tests used only the typed subset. The study gave a list of about 150 TCR beta chains associated with cytomegalovirus. Three of the identified cytomegalovirus-associated TCR beta chains were confirmed in vitro to be specific for cytomegalovirus antigens. The only immune exposure information available for the cohort was CMV serostatus. A cluster of highly shared sequence variants was judged likely to represent a technical artifact of the sequencing pipeline. V-gene and J-gene trimming of TCR beta chains was associated with a missense DCLRE1C variant in a later genetic analysis, and the association was replicated in an independent cohort. Compared with equally common non-associated chains, HLA-associated TCR beta chains in a later analysis were more clonally expanded and had lower generation probabilities. Linkage disequilibrium might explain the correlated functional status among segregating V segments, but an unknown experimental factor could not be excluded. The earlier analysis of nearly 600 of the donors excluded 15 to 20 rarely observed V segments, including chromosome 9 orphons, because counts were too low. In a later analysis, most CMV-associated TCR beta chains were found to appear HLA-restricted, with HLA associations seemingly driven largely by CMV exposure. In this cohort, only TCR beta chains were sequenced, and detectable features were limited by the absence of alpha or paired-chain data. Specific HLA alleles were associated with about 17,000 TCR beta sequences at a false discovery rate of 0.05 in a later analysis. The authors suggested that the approach could potentially be generalized to other disease states and immunological phenotypes.

This TCR was sampled from a man in his 70s in good health and CMV-seropositive. The chain was built from TRBV7-3 and TRBJ2-1; TRBD2 matches 8 bases in the middle. Sample: PBMCs. The CDR3 reads as follows: CASSLTSGAYNEQFF. The DNA is TGTGCCAGCAGCTTAACTAGCGGGGCCTACAATGAGCAGTTCTTC.